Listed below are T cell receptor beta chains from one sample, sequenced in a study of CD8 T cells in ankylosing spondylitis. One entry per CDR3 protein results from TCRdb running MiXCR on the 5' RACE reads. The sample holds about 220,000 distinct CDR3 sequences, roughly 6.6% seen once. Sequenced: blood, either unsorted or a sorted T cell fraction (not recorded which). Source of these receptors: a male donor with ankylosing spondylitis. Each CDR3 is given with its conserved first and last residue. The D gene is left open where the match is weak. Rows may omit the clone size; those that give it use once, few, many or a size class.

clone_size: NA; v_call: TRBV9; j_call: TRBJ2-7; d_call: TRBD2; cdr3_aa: CASSVGLAGSYEQYF; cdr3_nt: TGTGCCAGCAGCGTTGGACTAGCGGGCTCCTACGAGCAGTACTTC
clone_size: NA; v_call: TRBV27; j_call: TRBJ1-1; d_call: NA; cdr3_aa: CASSLSTGNTEAFF; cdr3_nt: TGTGCCAGCAGTTTAAGTACAGGGAACACTGAAGCTTTCTTT
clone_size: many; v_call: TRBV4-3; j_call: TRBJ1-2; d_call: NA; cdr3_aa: CASSQDRFGGPGYTF; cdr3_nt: TGCGCCAGCAGCCAAGATCGGTTTGGCGGGCCTGGCTACACCTTC
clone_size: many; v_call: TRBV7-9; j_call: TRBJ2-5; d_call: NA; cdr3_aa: CASSLDGSKTQYF; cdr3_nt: TGTGCCAGCAGCTTAGACGGATCGAAGACCCAGTACTTC
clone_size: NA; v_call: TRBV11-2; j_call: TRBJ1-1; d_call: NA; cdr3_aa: CASSFEGRPNTEAFF; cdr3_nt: TGTGCCAGCAGCTTCGAAGGCAGGCCGAACACTGAAGCTTTCTTT
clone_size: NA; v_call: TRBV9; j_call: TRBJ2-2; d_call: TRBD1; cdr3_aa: CASSAGTGDTGELFF; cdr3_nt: TGTGCCAGCAGCGCCGGGACAGGGGACACCGGGGAGCTGTTTTTT
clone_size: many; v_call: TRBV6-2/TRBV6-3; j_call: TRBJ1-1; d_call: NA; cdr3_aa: CASTEPGTEAFF; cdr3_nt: TGTGCCAGCACCGAGCCCGGAACTGAAGCTTTCTTT
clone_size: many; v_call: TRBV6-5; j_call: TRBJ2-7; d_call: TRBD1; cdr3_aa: CASSYSPGQGSYEQYF; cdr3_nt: TGTGCCAGCAGTTACTCGCCCGGACAGGGCTCCTACGAGCAGTACTTC
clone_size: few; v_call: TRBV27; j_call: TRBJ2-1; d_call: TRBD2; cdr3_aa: CASSLWGTSVYNEQFF; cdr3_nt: TGTGCCAGCAGTTTATGGGGGACTAGCGTCTACAATGAGCAGTTCTTC
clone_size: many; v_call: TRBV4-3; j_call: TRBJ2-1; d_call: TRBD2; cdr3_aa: CASSQVAGWTYNEQFF; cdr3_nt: TGCGCCAGCAGCCAGGTAGCGGGATGGACCTACAATGAGCAGTTCTTC
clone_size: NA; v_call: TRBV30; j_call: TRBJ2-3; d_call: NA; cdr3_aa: CAWSRQTSSTDTQYF; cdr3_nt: TGTGCCTGGAGCCGGCAGACTTCTAGCACAGATACGCAGTATTTT
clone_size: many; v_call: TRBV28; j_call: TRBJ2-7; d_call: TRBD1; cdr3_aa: CASSSHMRDRGADEQYF; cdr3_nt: TGTGCCAGCAGTTCACATATGAGGGACAGGGGAGCGGACGAGCAGTACTTC
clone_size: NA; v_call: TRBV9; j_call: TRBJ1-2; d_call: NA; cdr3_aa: CASSVGWPPNYGYTF; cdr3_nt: TGTGCCAGCAGCGTAGGGTGGCCCCCTAACTATGGCTACACCTTC
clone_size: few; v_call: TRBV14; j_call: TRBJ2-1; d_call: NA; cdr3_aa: CASSPQGSRYNEQFF; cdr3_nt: TGTGCCAGCAGCCCCCAAGGGAGTCGCTACAATGAGCAGTTCTTC
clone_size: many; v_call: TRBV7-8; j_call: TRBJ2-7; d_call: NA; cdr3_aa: CASSSEPRVSYEQYF; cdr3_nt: TGTGCCAGCAGCTCTGAGCCTCGGGTATCCTACGAGCAGTACTTC
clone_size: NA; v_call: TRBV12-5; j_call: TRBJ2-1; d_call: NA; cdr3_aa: CASAEFVSSNEQFF; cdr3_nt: TGTGCTAGTGCTGAGTTTGTATCTTCCAATGAGCAGTTCTTC
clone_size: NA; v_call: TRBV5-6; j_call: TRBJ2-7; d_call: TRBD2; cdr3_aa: CASSTRGLAEPYEQYF; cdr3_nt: TGTGCCAGCAGCACCCGGGGACTAGCGGAGCCCTACGAGCAGTACTTC
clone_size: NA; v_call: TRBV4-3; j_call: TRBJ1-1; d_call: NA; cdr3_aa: CASRERGEAEAFF; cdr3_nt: TGCGCCAGCAGGGAAAGAGGGGAGGCTGAAGCTTTCTTT
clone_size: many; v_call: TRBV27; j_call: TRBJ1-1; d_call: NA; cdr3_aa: CASRISGESPEAFF; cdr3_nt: TGTGCCAGCAGAATCTCGGGGGAAAGCCCTGAAGCTTTCTTT
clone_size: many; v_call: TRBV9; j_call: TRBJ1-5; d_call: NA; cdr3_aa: CASSPQGGGEDQPQHF; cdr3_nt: TGTGCCAGCAGCCCCCAGGGTGGAGGGGAGGATCAGCCCCAGCATTTT
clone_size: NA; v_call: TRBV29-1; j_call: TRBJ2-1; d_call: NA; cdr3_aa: CSVVRLGNEQFF; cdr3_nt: TGCAGCGTTGTTCGGCTGGGCAATGAGCAGTTCTTC
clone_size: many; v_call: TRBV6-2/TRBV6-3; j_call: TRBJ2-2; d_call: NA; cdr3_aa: CASSYRSGDLSNTGELFF; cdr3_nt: TGTGCCAGCAGTTACCGTAGCGGAGACCTTTCGAACACCGGGGAGCTGTTTTTT